The present T cell receptor (beta chain) was sequenced within a study of blood T cell repertoires in COVID-19. At the level of the study: Samples representing acute and convalescent COVID-19 were sourced from the United States, Italy and Spain.

V was pared by 2 bases and J by 4 bases, with 10 bases of the junction left unmatched. The CDR3 runs 18 residues. From germline, CDR1 is GTSNPN and CDR2 SVGIG (reference sequence). Some clones are missing from TCRdb's copy, which holds only in-frame ones; the method was immunoSEQ multiplex PCR. This sample has fewer than 250,000 clones, with roughly four fifths found just once. This TCR was sampled from a man aged 50 to 59 with acute or convalescent COVID-19. Specimen: peripheral blood. The chain uses TRBV30 and TRBJ2-6; 11 bases fit TRBD1. The CDR3 sequence is CAWSYPGQGVGGANVLTF. The CDR3, as DNA: TGTGCCTGGAGTTACCCGGGACAGGGGGTTGGGGGGGCCAACGTCCTGACTTTC.